The present entry profiles one TCR beta chain with its context. The sample comes from a study of blood T cell repertoires in COVID-19. Across the study: COVID-19 samples collected from the United States, Italy and Spain covered acute and convalescent phases. T cells, B-cell-depleted T cells, or PBMCs provided the cDNA or gDNA that served as material.

In the original analysis: How many nucleated cells were present was estimated from reference gene primer amplification. Here immunoSEQ multiplex PCR was the method, and the copy in TCRdb shows in-frame clones only, minus some. That table gives V, J and clone size, and the DNA gave D and trimming. The table includes a few hundred thousand clones, 87% detected once. The CDR3 covers 14 residues. Germline-derived CDR1 and CDR2 are SQVTM and ANQGSEA. J gave up 6 bases and V 4 bases, and 5 bases lay outside the gene matches. Clinical histories supplied by participants themselves formed the basis of cohort assignment.

This clonotype was sampled from a man aged 35-49 years in a cohort exposed to, infected with or recovered from COVID-19 (not recorded which). V usage is TRBV29-1 and J usage is TRBJ2-1, with 11 bases lining up with TRBD2. Material: PBMCs or T cells enriched from blood (not recorded which). CDR3 bases: TGCAGCGTTGGCGGGACTAGCGGAGCCAATGAGCAGTTCTTC. Amino acids: CSVGGTSGANEQFF.